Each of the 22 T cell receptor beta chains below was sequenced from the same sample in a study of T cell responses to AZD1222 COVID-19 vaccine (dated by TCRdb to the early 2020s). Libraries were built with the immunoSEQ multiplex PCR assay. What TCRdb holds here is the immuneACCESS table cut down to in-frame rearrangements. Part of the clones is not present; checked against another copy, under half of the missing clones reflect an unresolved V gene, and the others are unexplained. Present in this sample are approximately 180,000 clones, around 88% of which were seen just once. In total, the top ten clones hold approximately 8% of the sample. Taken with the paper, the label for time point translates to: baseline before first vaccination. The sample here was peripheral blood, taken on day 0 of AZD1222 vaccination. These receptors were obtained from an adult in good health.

CDR3 region: CASSSRAGGITDTQYF. The CDR3 nucleotides read TGTGCCAGCAGCTCACGGGCGGGGGGCATCACAGATACGCAGTATTTT. The chain couples TRBV5-4 to TRBJ2-3; TRBD2 agrees at 8 bases. The CDR3 totals 16 residues. Germline-derived CDR1 and CDR2 are SGHNT and YYREEE (reference sequence). Trimming at V came to 3 bases and at J to 2 bases, leaving 8 bases not matched to a gene.

CDR3 amino acids: CASSHRGAITEAFF. CDR3 nucleotide sequence: TGTGCCAGCAGTCACAGGGGCGCGATTACTGAAGCTTTCTTT. The gene calls are TRBV2 and TRBJ1-1; 7 nucleotides match TRBD1. V lost 5 bases and J lost 5; bases outside the gene matches: 8. This CDR3 is 14 amino acids long. Looked up from germline, CDR1 is SNHLY and CDR2 is FYNNEI.

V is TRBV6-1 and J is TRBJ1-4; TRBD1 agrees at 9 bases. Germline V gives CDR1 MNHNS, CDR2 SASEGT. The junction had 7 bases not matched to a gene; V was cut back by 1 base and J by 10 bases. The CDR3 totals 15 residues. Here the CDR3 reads CASSEEGTGRAKLFF. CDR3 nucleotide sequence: TGTGCCAGCAGTGAAGAGGGGACAGGGAGGGCAAAACTGTTTTTT.

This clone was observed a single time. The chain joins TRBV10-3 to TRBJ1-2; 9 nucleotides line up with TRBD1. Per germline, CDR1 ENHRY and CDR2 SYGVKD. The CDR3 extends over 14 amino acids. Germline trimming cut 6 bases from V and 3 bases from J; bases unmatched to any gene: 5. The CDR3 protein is CAIRSQGADYGYTF. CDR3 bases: TGTGCCATCAGGTCACAGGGGGCGGACTATGGCTACACCTTC.

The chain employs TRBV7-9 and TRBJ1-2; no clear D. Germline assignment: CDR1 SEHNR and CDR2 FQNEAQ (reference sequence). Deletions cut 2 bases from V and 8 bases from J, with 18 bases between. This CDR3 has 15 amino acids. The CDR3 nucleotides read TGTGCCAGCAGCTTATCTACGGCCACCCCGAGAGGCTACACCTTC. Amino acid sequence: CASSLSTATPRGYTF.

The CDR3, as DNA: TGTGCCAGCAGTATTCAGGGGGCAGCGGGGACTTGGGGCTACACCTTC. Protein product: CASSIQGAAGTWGYTF. The gene calls are TRBV7-2 and TRBJ1-2; 8 nucleotides line up with TRBD1. This CDR3 region has 16 residues. Per germline, CDR1 SGHTA and CDR2 FQGNSA. With 6 bases clipped from V and 8 bases from J, the junction kept 17 bases outside the gene matches. The full variable domain, with the rest looked up from reference TRBV7-2 and TRBJ1-2, is GAGVSQSPSNKVTEKGKDVELRCDPISGHTALYWYRQSLGQGLEFLIYFQGNSAPDKSGLPSDRFSAERTGGSVSTLTIQRTQQEDSAVYLCASSIQGAAGTWGYTFGSGTRLTVV.

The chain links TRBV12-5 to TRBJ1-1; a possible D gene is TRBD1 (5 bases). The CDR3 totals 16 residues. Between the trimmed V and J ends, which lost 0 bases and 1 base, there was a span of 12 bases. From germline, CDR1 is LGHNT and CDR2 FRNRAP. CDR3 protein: CASGLVSGTGNTEAFF. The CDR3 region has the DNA TGTGCTAGTGGTTTGGTATCTGGGACGGGGAACACTGAAGCTTTCTTT.

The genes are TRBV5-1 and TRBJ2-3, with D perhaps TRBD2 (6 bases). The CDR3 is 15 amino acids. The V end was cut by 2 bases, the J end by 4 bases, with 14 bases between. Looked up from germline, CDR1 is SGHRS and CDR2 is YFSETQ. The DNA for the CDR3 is TGCGCCAGCAGCTTACGGGGGACCTTACCAGATACGCAGTATTTT. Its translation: CASSLRGTLPDTQYF.

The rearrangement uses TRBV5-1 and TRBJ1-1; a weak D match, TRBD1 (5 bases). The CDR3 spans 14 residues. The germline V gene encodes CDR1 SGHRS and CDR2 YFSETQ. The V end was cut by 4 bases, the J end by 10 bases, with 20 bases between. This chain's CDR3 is CASSARDRPLGAFF. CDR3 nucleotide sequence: TGCGCCAGCAGCGCACGGGACCGCCCTCTTGGAGCTTTCTTT.

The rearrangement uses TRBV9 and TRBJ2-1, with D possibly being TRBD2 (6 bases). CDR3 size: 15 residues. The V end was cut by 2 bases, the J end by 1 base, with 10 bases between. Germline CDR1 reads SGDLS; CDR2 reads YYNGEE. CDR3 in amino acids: CASSVTGGSYNEQFF. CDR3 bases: TGTGCCAGCAGCGTTACTGGGGGGTCCTACAATGAGCAGTTCTTC.

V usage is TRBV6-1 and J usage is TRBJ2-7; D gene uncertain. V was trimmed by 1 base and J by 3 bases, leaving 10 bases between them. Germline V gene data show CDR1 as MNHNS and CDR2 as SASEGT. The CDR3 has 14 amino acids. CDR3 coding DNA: TGTGCCAGCAGTGAAGTGGGCAGCCTCTACGAGCAGTACTTC. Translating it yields CASSEVGSLYEQYF.

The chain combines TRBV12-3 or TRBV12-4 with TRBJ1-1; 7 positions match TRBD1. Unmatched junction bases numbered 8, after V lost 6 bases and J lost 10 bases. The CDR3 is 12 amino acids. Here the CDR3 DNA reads TGTGCCAGCAGCCTAGACAGGGAAGTAGCTTTCTTT. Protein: CASSLDREVAFF.

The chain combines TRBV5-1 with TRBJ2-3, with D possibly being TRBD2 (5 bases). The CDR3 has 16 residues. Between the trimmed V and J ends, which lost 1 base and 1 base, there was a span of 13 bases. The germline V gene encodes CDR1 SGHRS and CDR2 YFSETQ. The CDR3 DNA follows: TGCGCCAGCAGCTTGTTGAGGGTTTCAGGCACAGATACGCAGTATTTT. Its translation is CASSLLRVSGTDTQYF. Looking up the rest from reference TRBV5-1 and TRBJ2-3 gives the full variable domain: KAGVTQTPRYLIKTRGQQVTLSCSPISGHRSVSWYQQTPGQGLQFLFEYFSETQRNKGNFPGRFSGRQFSNSRSEMNVSTLELGDSALYLCASSLLRVSGTDTQYFGPGTRLTVL.

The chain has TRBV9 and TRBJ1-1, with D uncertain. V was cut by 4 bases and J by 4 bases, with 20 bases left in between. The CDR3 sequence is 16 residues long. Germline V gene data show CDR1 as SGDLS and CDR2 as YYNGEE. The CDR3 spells CASSPQPMSFGTEAFF. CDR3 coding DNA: TGTGCCAGCAGCCCCCAACCAATGAGTTTTGGCACTGAAGCTTTCTTT. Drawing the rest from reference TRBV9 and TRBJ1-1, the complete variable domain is DSGVTQTPKHLITATGQRVTLRCSPRSGDLSVYWYQQSLDQGLQFLIQYYNGEERAKGNILERFSAQQFPDLHSELNLSSLELGDSALYFCASSPQPMSFGTEAFFGQGTRLTVV.

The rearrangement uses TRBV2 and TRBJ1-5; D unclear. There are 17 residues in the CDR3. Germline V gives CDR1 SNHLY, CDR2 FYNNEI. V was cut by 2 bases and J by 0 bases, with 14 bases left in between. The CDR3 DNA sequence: TGTGCCAGCAGTGAAAGGGAAGCCAAACATAGCAATCAGCCCCAGCATTTT. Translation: CASSEREAKHSNQPQHF.

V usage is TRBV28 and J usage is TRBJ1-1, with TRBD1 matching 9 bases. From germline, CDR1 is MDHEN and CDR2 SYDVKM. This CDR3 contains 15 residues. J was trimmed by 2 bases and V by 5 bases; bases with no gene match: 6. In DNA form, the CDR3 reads TGTGCCAGCAGTCCGCAGGGACAGGGTAACACTGAAGCTTTCTTT. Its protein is CASSPQGQGNTEAFF.

The CDR3 DNA is TGTGCCACTTCTTCTAGCGTCTCAACCTACGAGCAGTACTTC. Translated: CATSSSVSTYEQYF. V usage is TRBV6-5 and J usage is TRBJ2-7, with a weak D call TRBD2 (6 bases). Germline CDR1 MNHEY, CDR2 SVGAGI. V was shortened by 10 bases and J by 2 bases, with 18 bases between the two germline ends. The CDR3 consists of 14 residues.

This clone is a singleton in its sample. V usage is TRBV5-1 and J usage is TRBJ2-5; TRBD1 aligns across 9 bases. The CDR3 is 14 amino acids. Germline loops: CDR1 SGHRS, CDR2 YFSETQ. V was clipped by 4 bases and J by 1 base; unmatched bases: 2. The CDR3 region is CASSIQGAQETQYF. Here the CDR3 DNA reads TGCGCCAGCAGCATACAGGGGGCCCAAGAGACCCAGTACTTC. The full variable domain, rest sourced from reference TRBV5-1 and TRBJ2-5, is KAGVTQTPRYLIKTRGQQVTLSCSPISGHRSVSWYQQTPGQGLQFLFEYFSETQRNKGNFPGRFSGRQFSNSRSEMNVSTLELGDSALYLCASSIQGAQETQYFGPGTRLLVL.

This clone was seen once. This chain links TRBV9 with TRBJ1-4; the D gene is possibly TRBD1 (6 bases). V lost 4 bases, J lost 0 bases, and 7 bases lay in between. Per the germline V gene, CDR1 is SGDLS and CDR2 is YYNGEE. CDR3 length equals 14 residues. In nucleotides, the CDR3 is TGTGCCAGCAGCCCAGGGGCAACTAATGAAAAACTGTTTTTT. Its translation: CASSPGATNEKLFF. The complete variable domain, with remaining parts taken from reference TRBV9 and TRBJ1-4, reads DSGVTQTPKHLITATGQRVTLRCSPRSGDLSVYWYQQSLDQGLQFLIQYYNGEERAKGNILERFSAQQFPDLHSELNLSSLELGDSALYFCASSPGATNEKLFFGSGTQLSVL.

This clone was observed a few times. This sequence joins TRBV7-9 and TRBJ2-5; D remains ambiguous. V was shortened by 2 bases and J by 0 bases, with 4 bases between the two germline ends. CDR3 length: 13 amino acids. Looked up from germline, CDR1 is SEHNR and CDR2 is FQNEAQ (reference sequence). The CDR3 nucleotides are TGTGCCAGCAGCTTATCGGACCAAGAGACCCAGTACTTC. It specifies CASSLSDQETQYF.

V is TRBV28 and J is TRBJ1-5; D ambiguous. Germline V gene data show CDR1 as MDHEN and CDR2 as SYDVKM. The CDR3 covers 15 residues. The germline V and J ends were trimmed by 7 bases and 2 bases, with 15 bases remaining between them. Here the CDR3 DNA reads TGTGCCAGCATGGCAGAGGCGTCCGGCAATCAGCCCCAGCATTTT. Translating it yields CASMAEASGNQPQHF.

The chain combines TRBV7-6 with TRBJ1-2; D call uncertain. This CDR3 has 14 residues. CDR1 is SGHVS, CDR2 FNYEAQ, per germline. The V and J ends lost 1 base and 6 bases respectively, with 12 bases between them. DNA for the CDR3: TGTGCCAGCAGCTTAGGGTCAGCTCCGGATGGCTACACCTTC. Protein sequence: CASSLGSAPDGYTF.